The following is a T cell receptor beta chain sequence with its context. Its antigen remains unknown. The CDR3 covers 16 residues. The V gene lost 1 base and the J gene lost 2 bases, with 11 bases spanning the gap. CDR1 is LGHNA, CDR2 YNFKEQ, per germline. The PCR used 60 Vbeta and 13 Jbeta primers. TCRdb keeps only in-frame clones here, not all; method: immunoSEQ multiplex PCR. Among over 95,000 clones listed, about 78% were seen once. This sample stems from a study of cytomegalovirus exposure and HLA in healthy donors. Study overall: Genotyping showed 70% to 90% of over 350 donors falling in the Caucasian-associated ancestry cluster. Findings and limits, study-wide: The study listed approximately 160 cytomegalovirus-associated TCR beta chains. Common viral pathogens seemed, in a later analysis, to connect with several of the most significant clusters.

This sequence was found in a woman between 35 and 50 years old in good health and CMV-seropositive. The sequenced sample was PBMCs. The chain employs TRBV4-2 and TRBJ2-2; D not resolved. CDR3 nucleotides: TGTGCCAGCAGCCAAGTAGACGAGCGCAACACCGGGGAGCTGTTTTTT. It encodes CASSQVDERNTGELFF.